These 19 T cell receptor beta chains came from one sample sequenced in a study of Ad26.COV2.S vaccination and SARS-CoV-2 variants. Generated by immunoSEQ multiplex PCR, the TCRdb table keeps only in-frame clones and is missing some. The repertoire holds 360,000 or so clones, with more than 75% as singletons. Treatment meaning: around 19 received Ad26.COV2.S at low or high dose, single or two shots; roughly five received placebo; per-sample allocation not given. Sampling was done on day 63 after the first vaccine or placebo injection. This specimen was peripheral blood, taken in a trial of Ad26.COV2.S vaccine versus placebo. These receptors were taken from a person aged 18 to 59 who received the Ad26.COV2.S COVID-19 vaccine or a placebo.

CDR3 nucleotide sequence: TGTGCCAGCCAGGTGGGACCTAACACTGAAGCTTTCTTT. It codes for CASQVGPNTEAFF. V is TRBV7-9 and J is TRBJ1-1, with D possibly being TRBD1 (5 bases). The germline CDR1 and CDR2 sequences are SEHNR and FQNEAQ (reference sequence). V lost 8 bases to trimming and J lost 2 bases, with 12 bases between them. There are 13 residues in the CDR3.

The V and J genes are TRBV19 and TRBJ2-7, with 9 bases identical to TRBD1. CDR3 length: 15 amino acids. V was clipped by 3 bases and J by 3 bases; unmatched bases: 6. Germline V CDR1 and CDR2: LNHDA, SQIVND (reference sequence). The CDR3 loop is CASSIGTGSRYEQYF. The CDR3 nucleotides are TGTGCCAGTAGTATCGGGACAGGGTCTCGCTACGAGCAGTACTTC.

The genes are TRBV5-1 and TRBJ1-1; no reliable D call. V lost 0 bases and J 3 bases, leaving 9 bases between the germline ends. The CDR3 has 14 residues. In germline, CDR1 is SGHRS, CDR2 YFSETQ. Here the CDR3 DNA reads TGCGCCAGCAGCTTGGGGGGTATGGACACTGAAGCTTTCTTT. Its translation is CASSLGGMDTEAFF.

This clone was observed a few times. The sample carries other DNA sequences with the same CDR3. V is TRBV13 and J is TRBJ1-5; D gene ambiguous. V was clipped by 2 bases and J by 7 bases, with 6 bases between them. The V gene's germline CDR1 is PRHDT and CDR2 FYEKMQ (reference sequence). CDR3 size: 12 residues. The DNA for the CDR3 is TGTGCCAGCAGCTTATCGGGCCAGCCCCAGCATTTT. Its translation: CASSLSGQPQHF.

This clone was recorded only once. The chain joins TRBV10-2 to TRBJ2-5; 7 nucleotides align to TRBD1. The CDR3 is 15 residues long. Germline V gives CDR1 WSHSY, CDR2 SAAADI. Trimming cost V 2 bases and J 5 bases; bases outside gene matches: 8. The CDR3 coding sequence is TGCGCCAGCAGTGAGACCAGGGGGATTGAGGAGACCCAGTACTTC. Amino acids: CASSETRGIEETQYF.

V usage is TRBV20-1 and J usage is TRBJ2-1; D is possibly TRBD2 (6 bases). The germline V gene has CDR1 DFQATT and CDR2 SNEGSKA (reference sequence). The CDR3 extends over 13 amino acids. The V end was cut by 3 bases, the J end by 5 bases, with 11 bases between. The CDR3 loop reads CSASVRTNNEQFF. Here the CDR3 DNA reads TGCAGTGCTAGTGTTAGGACTAACAATGAGCAGTTCTTC.

This sequence joins TRBV5-1 and TRBJ1-2, with D hard to call. Per the germline V gene, CDR1 is SGHRS and CDR2 is YFSETQ. CDR3 length: 14 amino acids. The ends were cut back, 5 bases at V and 3 bases at J, with 14 bases in the middle. The CDR3 region is CASSPRPGDYGYTF. For the CDR3, the DNA is TGCGCCAGCAGTCCCCGACCGGGTGACTATGGCTACACCTTC.

The chain uses TRBV3-1 (or the pseudogene TRBV3-2) and TRBJ1-4; possible D gene TRBD1, 6 bases. V gave up 4 bases and J gave up 4 bases, with 13 bases separating them. Germline V gene data show CDR1 as LGHDT and CDR2 as YNNKEL (reference sequence). CDR3 length: 15 amino acids. In nucleotides, the CDR3 is TGTGCCAGCAGCCGTGGGTGGACAGATAATGAAAAACTGTTTTTT. Protein sequence: CASSRGWTDNEKLFF.

There are a few counts of this clone. The rearrangement links TRBV29-1 to TRBJ2-7, with a tentative D call TRBD1 (5 bases). From germline, CDR1 is SQVTM and CDR2 ANQGSEA. This CDR3 is 13 amino acids long. V gave up 3 bases and J gave up 5 bases, with 14 bases separating them. CDR3 amino acids: CSVEFPGRNEQYF. DNA for the CDR3: TGCAGCGTTGAGTTTCCAGGGCGGAACGAGCAGTACTTC.

The chain combines TRBV5-1 with TRBJ2-3; D is undetermined. V shed 0 bases and J shed 6 bases, with 11 bases lying between them. Germline values: CDR1 SGHRS, CDR2 YFSETQ. The CDR3 consists of 14 residues. Written as DNA, the CDR3 is TGCGCCAGCAGCTTGGATCCTACCTGGGATACGCAGTATTTT. Translated: CASSLDPTWDTQYF. Based on the CDR3 plus reference TRBV5-1 and TRBJ2-3, the full variable domain is KAGVTQTPRYLIKTRGQQVTLSCSPISGHRSVSWYQQTPGQGLQFLFEYFSETQRNKGNFPGRFSGRQFSNSRSEMNVSTLELGDSALYLCASSLDPTWDTQYFGPGTRLTVL.

The V gene is TRBV19, the J gene TRBJ1-2; TRBD1 matches at 7 bases. The germline V gene encodes CDR1 LNHDA and CDR2 SQIVND (reference sequence). The CDR3 has 15 residues. After removal of 5 bases from V and 5 bases from J, the junction contained 11 bases not matched to a gene. The DNA for the CDR3 is TGTGCCAGTAGTTTTACAGGGGAGAGGTGGTATGGCTACACCTTC. Translating it yields CASSFTGERWYGYTF.

This clone has just one count. The chain recombines TRBV7-8 with TRBJ1-1, with D tentatively TRBD1 (6 bases). V lost 4 bases and J 4 bases, leaving 16 bases between the germline ends. Germline CDR1 is SGHVS and CDR2 is FQNEAQ. The CDR3 runs to 15 residues. The CDR3 region is CASSYPPGAVTEAFF. In nucleotides, the CDR3 is TGTGCCAGCAGCTATCCCCCGGGGGCTGTCACTGAAGCTTTCTTT.

The V and J genes are TRBV9 and TRBJ1-1; tentative D call: TRBD1 (5 bases). This CDR3 is 16 amino acids long. CDR1 and CDR2 from the germline V gene are SGDLS and YYNGEE. V lost 0 bases and J 1 base, leaving 13 bases between the germline ends. CDR3 DNA: TGTGCCAGCAGCGTAGTGGCAGGGATTCCGAACACTGAAGCTTTCTTT. As protein: CASSVVAGIPNTEAFF.

The chain joins TRBV30 to TRBJ2-7; D possibly corresponds to TRBD2 (7 bases). V lost 0 bases and J 9 bases, leaving 21 bases between the germline ends. The length of the CDR3 is 15 residues. Per the germline V gene, CDR1 is GTSNPN and CDR2 is SVGIG (reference sequence). CDR3: CAWSVLRGRVSGQYF. The DNA of the CDR3 is TGTGCCTGGAGTGTACTGAGGGGGAGGGTGAGTGGGCAGTACTTC.

Regarding this clone: This same CDR3 is encoded by further DNA sequences in the sample. This chain joins TRBV30 and TRBJ1-4; D not certain. Germline V gives CDR1 GTSNPN, CDR2 SVGIG (reference sequence). This CDR3 region has 11 residues. The ends were cut back, 1 base at V and 8 bases at J, with 5 bases in the middle. The CDR3 nucleotides are TGTGCCTGGAGTGGTGGGGAAAAACTGTTTTTT. Translation: CAWSGGEKLFF.

The CDR3 loop reads CASSPRTGSATEAFF. CDR3 in DNA: TGTGCCAGCTCACCTAGGACAGGGTCTGCCACTGAAGCTTTCTTT. The chain recombines TRBV18 with TRBJ1-1, with 8 bases lining up with TRBD1. This CDR3 is built from 15 residues. The germline CDR1 and CDR2 sequences are KGHSH and LQKENI. V lost 3 bases, J lost 4 bases, and 7 bases stayed unmatched.

This clone showed up many times. V gene TRBV12-5 combines with J gene TRBJ1-1; no definite D call. The length of the CDR3 is 17 residues. Germline V CDR1 and CDR2: LGHNT, FRNRAP. V was pared by 3 bases and J by 1 base, with 18 bases between. The CDR3 DNA follows: TGTGCTAGTGGTTTCTCGACTCTACTAAGATGGAACACTGAAGCTTTCTTT. Its protein is CASGFSTLLRWNTEAFF.

This clone was counted a single time. V and J are TRBV6-5 and TRBJ1-3; TRBD1 is a possible D gene (6 bases). CDR1 is MNHEY and CDR2 is SVGAGI in the germline V gene. The V end was cut by 7 bases, the J end by 2 bases, with 12 bases between. The CDR3 covers 14 residues. CDR3 region: CASNGGLPGNTIYF. As DNA, the CDR3 is TGTGCCAGCAATGGGGGGCTTCCTGGAAACACCATATATTTT.

Only one count was recorded for this clone. CDR3 sequence reads: CASSSDRGVKGYTF. The CDR3 coding sequence is TGTGCCAGCAGCTCAGACAGGGGGGTGAAGGGCTACACCTTC. This sequence joins TRBV7-2 and TRBJ1-2; 9 bases are a match to TRBD1. This CDR3 region has 14 residues. The germline CDR1 and CDR2 sequences are SGHTA and FQGNSA. V dropped 4 bases and J dropped 8; count of bases not matched to a gene: 8. Full variable domain (rest looked up from reference TRBV7-2 and TRBJ1-2): GAGVSQSPSNKVTEKGKDVELRCDPISGHTALYWYRQSLGQGLEFLIYFQGNSAPDKSGLPSDRFSAERTGGSVSTLTIQRTQQEDSAVYLCASSSDRGVKGYTFGSGTRLTVV.